This T cell receptor (beta chain) is from a study of T-cell memory formation after mild COVID-19. Study-level information: Clusters were largely donor specific. General study points: Day 37-peaking second-wave clones had unconfirmed SARS-CoV-2 specificity. CD4/CD8 balance held among clones contracting day 15 to 85, and later expanders leaned CD4+.

From germline, CDR1 is SGHTA and CDR2 FQGTGA. The CDR3 totals 15 residues. Trimming stripped 0 bases from V and 0 bases from J, with 6 bases between. MiXCR was run by TCRdb on the 5' RACE reads, yielding one entry per CDR3 protein. The table shows 70,000 to 100,000 distinct CDR3 sequences, with roughly an eighth occurring only once. Note on this clonotype: Antigen: not known.

The sequence came from an adult woman who had mild COVID-19 (a few samples of this study predate the infection). Cell type and time point are not known. The rearrangement uses TRBV7-3 and TRBJ2-1, with D unclear. The sample comprised PBMCs or a T cell subset sorted from them (not recorded which). CDR3 in amino acids: CASSLTLSSYNEQFF. The DNA for the CDR3 is TGTGCCAGCAGCTTAACCTTAAGCTCCTACAATGAGCAGTTCTTC. Complete variable domain (other parts from reference TRBV7-3 and TRBJ2-1): GAGVSQTPSNKVTEKGKYVELRCDPISGHTALYWYRQSLGQGPEFLIYFQGTGAADDSGLPNDRFFAVRPEGSVSTLKIQRTERGDSAVYLCASSLTLSSYNEQFFGPGTRLTVL.